This T cell receptor beta chain was sequenced during a study of T cell responses to AZD1222 COVID-19 vaccine. Whole-study findings and limits: Donor demographics were predominantly white British with a female majority; clonal diversity may be underestimated.

The V gene end was trimmed by 4 bases and the J gene end by 1 base; junction bases not matched to a gene: 3. Germline-derived CDR1 and CDR2 are SGHDN and FVKESK. This CDR3 contains 14 residues. About this clone: Its specificity is unknown.

Data came from immunoSEQ multiplex PCR; TCRdb stores just in-frame clones and leaves some out. The sample contains 75,000 to 95,000 clones, approximately 90% of which appear only once. This chain links TRBV14 with TRBJ2-5; 7 bases are shared with TRBD2. The receptor was isolated from an adult who received the AZD1222 COVID-19 vaccine. Sequencing was performed on peripheral blood, taken 28 days after the second AZD1222 dose. CDR3: CASSLAGVQETQYF. The DNA of the CDR3 is TGTGCCAGCAGCCTAGCGGGCGTCCAAGAGACCCAGTACTTC.